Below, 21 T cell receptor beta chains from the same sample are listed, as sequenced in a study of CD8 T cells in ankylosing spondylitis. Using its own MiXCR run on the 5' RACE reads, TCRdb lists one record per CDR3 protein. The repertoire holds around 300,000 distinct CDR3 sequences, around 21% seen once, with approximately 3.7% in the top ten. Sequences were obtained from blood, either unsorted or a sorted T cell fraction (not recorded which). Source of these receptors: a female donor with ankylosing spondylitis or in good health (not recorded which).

The CDR3 nucleotides are TGTGCCAGCAGTTTAAGGGGAGTAAGCGGCGAGCAGTACTTC. Protein product: CASSLRGVSGEQYF. The rearrangement uses TRBV12-3 or TRBV12-4 and TRBJ2-7, with D perhaps being TRBD1 or TRBD2 (5 bases each). The CDR3 consists of 14 residues. V lost 2 bases and J 6 bases, leaving 14 bases between the germline ends.

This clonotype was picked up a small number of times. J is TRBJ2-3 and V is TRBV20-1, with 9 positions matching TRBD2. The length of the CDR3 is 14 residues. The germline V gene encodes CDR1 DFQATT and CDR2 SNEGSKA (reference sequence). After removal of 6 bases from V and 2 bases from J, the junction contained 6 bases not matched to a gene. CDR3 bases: TGCAGTGCGTTTCTAGCGGGGCTCACAGATACGCAGTATTTT. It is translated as CSAFLAGLTDTQYF.

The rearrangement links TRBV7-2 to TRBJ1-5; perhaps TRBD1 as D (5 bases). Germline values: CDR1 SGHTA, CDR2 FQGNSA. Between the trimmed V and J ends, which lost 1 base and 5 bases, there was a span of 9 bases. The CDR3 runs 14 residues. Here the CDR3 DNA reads TGTGCCAGCAGCTTAGGCCTGGGGCATCAGCCCCAGCATTTT. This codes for CASSLGLGHQPQHF. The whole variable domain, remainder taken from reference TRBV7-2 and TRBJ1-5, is GAGVSQSPSNKVTEKGKDVELRCDPISGHTALYWYRQSLGQGLEFLIYFQGNSAPDKSGLPSDRFSAERTGGSVSTLTIQRTQQEDSAVYLCASSLGLGHQPQHFGDGTRLSIL.

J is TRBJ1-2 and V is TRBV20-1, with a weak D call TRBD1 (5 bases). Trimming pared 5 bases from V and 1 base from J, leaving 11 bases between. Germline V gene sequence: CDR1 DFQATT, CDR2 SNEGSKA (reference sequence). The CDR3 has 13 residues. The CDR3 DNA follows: TGCAGTGCTCGTACCGACAGTAACTATGGCTACACCTTC. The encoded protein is CSARTDSNYGYTF.

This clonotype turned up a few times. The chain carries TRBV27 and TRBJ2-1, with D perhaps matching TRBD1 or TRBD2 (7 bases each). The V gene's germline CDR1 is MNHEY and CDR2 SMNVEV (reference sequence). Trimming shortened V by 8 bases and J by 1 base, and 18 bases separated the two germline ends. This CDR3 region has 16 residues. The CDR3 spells CASGGEGARSYNEQFF. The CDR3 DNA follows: TGTGCCAGCGGAGGGGAGGGGGCCCGATCCTACAATGAGCAGTTCTTC.

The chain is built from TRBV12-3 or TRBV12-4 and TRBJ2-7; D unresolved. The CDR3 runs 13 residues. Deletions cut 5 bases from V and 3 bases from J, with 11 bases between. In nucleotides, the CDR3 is TGTGCCAGCAGTCTTCTCTACCACTACGAGCAGTACTTC. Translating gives CASSLLYHYEQYF.

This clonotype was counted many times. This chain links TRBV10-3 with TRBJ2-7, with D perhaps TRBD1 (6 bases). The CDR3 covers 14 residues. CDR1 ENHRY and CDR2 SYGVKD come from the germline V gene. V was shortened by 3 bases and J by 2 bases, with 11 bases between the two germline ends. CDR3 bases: TGTGCCATCAGTGATCACAGGGTGACCTACGAGCAGTACTTC. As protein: CAISDHRVTYEQYF.

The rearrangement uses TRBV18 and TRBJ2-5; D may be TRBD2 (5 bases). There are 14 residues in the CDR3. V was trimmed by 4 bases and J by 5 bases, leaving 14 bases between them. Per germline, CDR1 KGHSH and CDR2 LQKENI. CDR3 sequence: CASSRTGSDETQYF. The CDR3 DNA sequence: TGTGCCAGCTCACGGACGGGGAGCGATGAGACCCAGTACTTC.

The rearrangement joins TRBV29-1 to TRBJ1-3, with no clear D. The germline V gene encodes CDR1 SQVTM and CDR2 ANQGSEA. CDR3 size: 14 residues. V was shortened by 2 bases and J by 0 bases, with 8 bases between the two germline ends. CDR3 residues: CSVEINSSGNTIYF. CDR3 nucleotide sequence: TGCAGCGTTGAAATTAACAGCTCTGGAAACACCATATATTTT.

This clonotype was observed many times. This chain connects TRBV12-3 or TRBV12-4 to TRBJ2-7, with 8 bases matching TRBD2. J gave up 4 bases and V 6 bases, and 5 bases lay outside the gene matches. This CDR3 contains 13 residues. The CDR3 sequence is CASSRSGTYEQYF. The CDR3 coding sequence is TGTGCCAGCAGCCGTAGCGGGACGTACGAGCAGTACTTC.

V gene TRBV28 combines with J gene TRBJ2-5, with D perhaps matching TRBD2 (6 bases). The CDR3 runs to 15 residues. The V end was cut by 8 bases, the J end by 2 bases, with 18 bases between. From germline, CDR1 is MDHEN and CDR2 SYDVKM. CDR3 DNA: TGTGCCAGCTCCCCGCCGGGAGTAGGTCAAGAGACCCAGTACTTC. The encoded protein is CASSPPGVGQETQYF.

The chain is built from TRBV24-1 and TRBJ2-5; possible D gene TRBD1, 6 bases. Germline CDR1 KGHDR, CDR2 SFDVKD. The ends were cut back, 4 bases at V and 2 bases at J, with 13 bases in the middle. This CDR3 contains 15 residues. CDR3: CATSEPQGQQETQYF. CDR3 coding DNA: TGTGCCACCAGTGAACCACAGGGACAACAAGAGACCCAGTACTTC.

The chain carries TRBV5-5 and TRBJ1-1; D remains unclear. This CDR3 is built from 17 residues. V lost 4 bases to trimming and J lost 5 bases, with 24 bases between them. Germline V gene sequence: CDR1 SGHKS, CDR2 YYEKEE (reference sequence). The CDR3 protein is CASSPMWASDFGTEAFF. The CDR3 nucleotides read TGTGCCAGCAGCCCAATGTGGGCTTCGGACTTCGGGACTGAAGCTTTCTTT.

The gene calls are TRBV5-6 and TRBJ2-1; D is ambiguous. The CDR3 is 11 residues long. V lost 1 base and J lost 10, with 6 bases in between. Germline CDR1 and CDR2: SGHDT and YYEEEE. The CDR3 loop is CASSLLVEQFF. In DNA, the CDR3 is TGTGCCAGCAGCTTGTTAGTCGAGCAGTTCTTC.

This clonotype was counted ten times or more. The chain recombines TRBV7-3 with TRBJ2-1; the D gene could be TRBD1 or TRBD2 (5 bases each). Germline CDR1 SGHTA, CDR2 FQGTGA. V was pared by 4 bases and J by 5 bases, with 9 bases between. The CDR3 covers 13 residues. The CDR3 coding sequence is TGTGCCAGCAGCTCCCGGGGCAACAATGAGCAGTTCTTC. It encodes CASSSRGNNEQFF.

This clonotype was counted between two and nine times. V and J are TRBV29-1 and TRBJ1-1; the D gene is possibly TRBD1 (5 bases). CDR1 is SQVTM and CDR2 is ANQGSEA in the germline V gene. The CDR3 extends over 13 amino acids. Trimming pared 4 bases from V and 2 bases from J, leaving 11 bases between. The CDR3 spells CSVAGALNTEAFF. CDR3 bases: TGCAGCGTTGCTGGGGCTCTCAACACTGAAGCTTTCTTT.

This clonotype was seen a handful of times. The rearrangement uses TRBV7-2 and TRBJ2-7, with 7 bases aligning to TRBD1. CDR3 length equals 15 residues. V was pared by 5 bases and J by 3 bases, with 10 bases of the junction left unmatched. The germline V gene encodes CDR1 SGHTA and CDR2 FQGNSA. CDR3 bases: TGTGCCAGCAGCCCTGGGACAGTCAGGATCTACGAGCAGTACTTC. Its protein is CASSPGTVRIYEQYF.

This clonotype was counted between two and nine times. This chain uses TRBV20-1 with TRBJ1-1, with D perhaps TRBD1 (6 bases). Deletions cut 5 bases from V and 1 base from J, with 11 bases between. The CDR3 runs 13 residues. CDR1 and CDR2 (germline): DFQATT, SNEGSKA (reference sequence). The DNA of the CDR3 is TGCAGTGCTCCCCAAGGGGGGAACACTGAAGCTTTCTTT. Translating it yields CSAPQGGNTEAFF.

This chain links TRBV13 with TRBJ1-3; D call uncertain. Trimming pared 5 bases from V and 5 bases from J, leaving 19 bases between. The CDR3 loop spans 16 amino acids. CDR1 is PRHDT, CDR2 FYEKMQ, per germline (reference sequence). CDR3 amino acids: CASSRFRDKGRNTIYF. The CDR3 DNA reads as TGTGCCAGCAGCCGATTCCGAGACAAAGGGCGAAACACCATATATTTT.

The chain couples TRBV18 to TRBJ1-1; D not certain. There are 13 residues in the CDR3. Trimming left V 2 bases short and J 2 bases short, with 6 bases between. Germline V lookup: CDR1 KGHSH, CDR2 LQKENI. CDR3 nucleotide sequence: TGTGCCAGCTCACCAAGTACCAACACTGAAGCTTTCTTT. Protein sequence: CASSPSTNTEAFF.

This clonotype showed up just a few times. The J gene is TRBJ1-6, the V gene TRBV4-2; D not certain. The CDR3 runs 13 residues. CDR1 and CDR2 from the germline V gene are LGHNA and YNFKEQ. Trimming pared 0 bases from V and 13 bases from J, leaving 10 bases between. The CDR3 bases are TGTGCCAGCAGCCAAGATCCGGGATCCCCCCTCCACTTT. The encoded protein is CASSQDPGSPLHF.